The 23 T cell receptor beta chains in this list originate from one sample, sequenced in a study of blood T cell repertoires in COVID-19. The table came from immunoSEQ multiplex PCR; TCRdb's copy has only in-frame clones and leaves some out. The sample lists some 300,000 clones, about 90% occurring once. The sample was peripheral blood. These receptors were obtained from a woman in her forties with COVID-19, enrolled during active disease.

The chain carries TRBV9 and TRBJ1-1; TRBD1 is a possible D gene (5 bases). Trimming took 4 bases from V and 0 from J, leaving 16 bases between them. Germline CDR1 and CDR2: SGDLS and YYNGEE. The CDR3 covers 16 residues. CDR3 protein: CASSPRQLSLNTEAFF. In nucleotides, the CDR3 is TGTGCCAGCAGCCCCCGACAGCTTTCCTTGAACACTGAAGCTTTCTTT.

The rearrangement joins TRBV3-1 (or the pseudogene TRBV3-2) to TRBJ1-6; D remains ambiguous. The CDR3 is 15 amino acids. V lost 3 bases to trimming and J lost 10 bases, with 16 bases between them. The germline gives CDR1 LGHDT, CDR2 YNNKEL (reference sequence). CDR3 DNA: TGTGCCAGCAGCCAGGGAGACACGGCGGGCTCACCCCTCCACTTT. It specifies CASSQGDTAGSPLHF.

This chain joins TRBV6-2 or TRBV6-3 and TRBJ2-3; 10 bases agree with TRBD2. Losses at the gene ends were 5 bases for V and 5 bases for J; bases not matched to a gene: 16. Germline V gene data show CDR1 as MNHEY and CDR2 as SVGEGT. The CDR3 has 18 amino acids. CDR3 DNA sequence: TGTGCCAGCAGTCCGTCCCGATCAGCGGGGGGGCCTAGAGATACGCAGTATTTT. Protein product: CASSPSRSAGGPRDTQYF.

The CDR3 sequence: CASSYSAGTYEQYF. In nucleotides, the CDR3 is TGTGCCAGCAGTTACTCAGCAGGGACCTACGAGCAGTACTTC. V usage is TRBV6-5 and J usage is TRBJ2-7; TRBD1 might be the D (5 bases). Germline values: CDR1 MNHEY, CDR2 SVGAGI. The CDR3 runs to 14 residues. V gave up 0 bases and J gave up 2 bases, with 8 bases separating them.

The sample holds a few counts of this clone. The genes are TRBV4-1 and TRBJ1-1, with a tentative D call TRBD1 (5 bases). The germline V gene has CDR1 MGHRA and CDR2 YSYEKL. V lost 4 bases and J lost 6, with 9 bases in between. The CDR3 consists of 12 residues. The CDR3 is CASSRDLSEAFF. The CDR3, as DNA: TGCGCCAGCAGCCGGGACTTATCTGAAGCTTTCTTT.

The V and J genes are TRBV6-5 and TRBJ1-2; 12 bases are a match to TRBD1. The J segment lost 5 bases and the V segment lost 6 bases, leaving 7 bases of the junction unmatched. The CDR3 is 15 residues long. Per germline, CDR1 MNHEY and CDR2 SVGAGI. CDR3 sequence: CASSVGTGGDYGYTF. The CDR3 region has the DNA TGTGCCAGCAGCGTAGGGACAGGGGGCGATTATGGCTACACCTTC.

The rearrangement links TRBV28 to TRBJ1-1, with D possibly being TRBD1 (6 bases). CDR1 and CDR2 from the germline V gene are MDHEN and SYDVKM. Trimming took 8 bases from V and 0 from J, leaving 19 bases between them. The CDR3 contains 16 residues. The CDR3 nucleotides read TGTGCCAGCCAGCCGGGGGGACATCCAGTGAACACTGAAGCTTTCTTT. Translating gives CASQPGGHPVNTEAFF.

The CDR3 sequence: CASSPSSGLQETQYF. CDR3 DNA: TGTGCCAGCTCACCATCTTCAGGCCTCCAAGAGACCCAGTACTTC. The V call is TRBV18, the J call TRBJ2-5; unclear D gene. CDR3 length equals 15 residues. Between the trimmed V and J ends, which lost 2 bases and 1 base, there was a span of 11 bases. Germline V gene sequence: CDR1 KGHSH, CDR2 LQKENI.

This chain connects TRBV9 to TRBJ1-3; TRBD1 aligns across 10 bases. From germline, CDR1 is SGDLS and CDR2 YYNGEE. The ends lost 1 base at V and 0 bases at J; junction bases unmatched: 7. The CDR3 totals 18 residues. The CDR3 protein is CASSVTQTGGFSGNTIYF. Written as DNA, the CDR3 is TGTGCCAGCAGCGTAACCCAGACAGGGGGCTTCTCTGGAAACACCATATATTTT.

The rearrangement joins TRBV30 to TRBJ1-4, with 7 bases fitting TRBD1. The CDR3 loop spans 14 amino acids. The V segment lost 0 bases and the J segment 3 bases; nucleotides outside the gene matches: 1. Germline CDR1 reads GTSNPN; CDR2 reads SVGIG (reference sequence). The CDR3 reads CAWSVDRANEKLFF. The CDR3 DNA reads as TGTGCCTGGAGTGTCGACAGGGCTAATGAAAAACTGTTTTTT.

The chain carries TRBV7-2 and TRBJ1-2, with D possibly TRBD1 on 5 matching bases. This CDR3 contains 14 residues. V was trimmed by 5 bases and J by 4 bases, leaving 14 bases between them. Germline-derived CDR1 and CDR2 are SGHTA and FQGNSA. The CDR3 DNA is TGTGCCAGCAGCCCTCGGGGACTCCGCTATGGCTACACCTTC. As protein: CASSPRGLRYGYTF.

The CDR3 sequence: CASKTSGYNEQFF. CDR3 DNA sequence: TGTGCCAGCAAAACTAGCGGCTACAATGAGCAGTTCTTC. The V and J genes are TRBV28 and TRBJ2-1; 8 nucleotides agree with TRBD2. Unmatched junction bases numbered 2, after V lost 7 bases and J lost 3 bases. The CDR3 consists of 13 residues. Germline loops: CDR1 MDHEN, CDR2 SYDVKM.

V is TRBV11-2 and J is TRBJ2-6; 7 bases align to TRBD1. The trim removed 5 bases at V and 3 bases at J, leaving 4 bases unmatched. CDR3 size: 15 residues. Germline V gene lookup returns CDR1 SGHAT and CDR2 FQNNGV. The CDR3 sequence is CASSRRTGGANVLTF. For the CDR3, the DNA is TGTGCCAGCAGCCGACGGACAGGTGGGGCCAACGTCCTGACTTTC. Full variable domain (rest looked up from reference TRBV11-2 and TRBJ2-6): EAGVAQSPRYKIIEKRQSVAFWCNPISGHATLYWYQQILGQGPKLLIQFQNNGVVDDSQLPKDRFSAERLKGVDSTLKIQPAKLEDSAVYLCASSRRTGGANVLTFGAGSRLTVL.

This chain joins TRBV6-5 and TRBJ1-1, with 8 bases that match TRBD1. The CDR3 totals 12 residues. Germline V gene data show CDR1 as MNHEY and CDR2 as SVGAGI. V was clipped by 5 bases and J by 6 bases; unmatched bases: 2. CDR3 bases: TGTGCCAGCAGTCTACAGGGGGCTGAAGCTTTCTTT. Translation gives CASSLQGAEAFF.

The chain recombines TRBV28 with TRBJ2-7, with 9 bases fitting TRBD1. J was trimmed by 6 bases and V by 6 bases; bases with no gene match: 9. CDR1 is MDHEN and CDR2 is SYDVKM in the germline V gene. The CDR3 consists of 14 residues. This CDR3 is CASRIRDRDGEQYF. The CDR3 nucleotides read TGTGCCAGCAGAATCCGGGACAGGGACGGCGAGCAGTACTTC.

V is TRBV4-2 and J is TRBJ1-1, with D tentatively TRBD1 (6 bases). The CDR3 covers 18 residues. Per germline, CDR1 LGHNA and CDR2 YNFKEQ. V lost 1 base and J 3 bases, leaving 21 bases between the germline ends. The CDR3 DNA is TGTGCCAGCAGCCAAGCAGGGATCCCCAACAGGGTCTACACTGAAGCTTTCTTT. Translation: CASSQAGIPNRVYTEAFF.

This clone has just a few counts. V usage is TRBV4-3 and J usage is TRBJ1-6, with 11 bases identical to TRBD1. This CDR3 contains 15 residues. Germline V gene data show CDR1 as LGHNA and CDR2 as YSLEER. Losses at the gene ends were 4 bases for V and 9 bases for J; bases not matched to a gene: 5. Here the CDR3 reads CASSRGTGGSSPLHF. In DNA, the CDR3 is TGCGCCAGCAGCCGAGGGACAGGGGGTTCTTCACCCCTCCACTTT.

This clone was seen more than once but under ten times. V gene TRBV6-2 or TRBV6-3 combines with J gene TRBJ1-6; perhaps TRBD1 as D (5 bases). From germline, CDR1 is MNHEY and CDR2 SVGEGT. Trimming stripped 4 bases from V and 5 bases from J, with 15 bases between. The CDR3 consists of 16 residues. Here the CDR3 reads CASSLDIRNNNSPLHF. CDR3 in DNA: TGTGCCAGCAGTTTGGACATCCGGAATAATAATTCACCCCTCCACTTT.

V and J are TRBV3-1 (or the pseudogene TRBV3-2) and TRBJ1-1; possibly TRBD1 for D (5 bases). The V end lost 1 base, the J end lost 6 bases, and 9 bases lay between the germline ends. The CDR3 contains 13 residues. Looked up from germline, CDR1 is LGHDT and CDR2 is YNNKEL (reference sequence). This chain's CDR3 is CASSQGGGAEAFF. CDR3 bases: TGTGCCAGCAGCCAAGGGGGGGGTGCTGAAGCTTTCTTT.

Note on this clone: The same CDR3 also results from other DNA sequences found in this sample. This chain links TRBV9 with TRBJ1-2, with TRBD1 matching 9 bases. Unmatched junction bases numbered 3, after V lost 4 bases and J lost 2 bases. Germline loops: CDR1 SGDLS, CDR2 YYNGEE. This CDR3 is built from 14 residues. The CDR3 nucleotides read TGTGCCAGCAGCCCCGGACAGGGGAACTATGGCTACACCTTC. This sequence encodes CASSPGQGNYGYTF.

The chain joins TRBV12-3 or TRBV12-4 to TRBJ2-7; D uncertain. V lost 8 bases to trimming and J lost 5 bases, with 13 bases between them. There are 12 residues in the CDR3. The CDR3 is CASRRTYHEQYF. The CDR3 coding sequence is TGTGCCAGCCGCCGAACCTACCACGAGCAGTACTTC.

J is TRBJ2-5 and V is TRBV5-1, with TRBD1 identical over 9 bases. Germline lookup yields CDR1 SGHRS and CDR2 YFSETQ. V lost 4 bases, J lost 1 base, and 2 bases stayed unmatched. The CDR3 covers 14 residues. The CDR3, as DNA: TGCGCCAGCAGCCGGGGACAGGGCCAAGAGACCCAGTACTTC. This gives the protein CASSRGQGQETQYF.

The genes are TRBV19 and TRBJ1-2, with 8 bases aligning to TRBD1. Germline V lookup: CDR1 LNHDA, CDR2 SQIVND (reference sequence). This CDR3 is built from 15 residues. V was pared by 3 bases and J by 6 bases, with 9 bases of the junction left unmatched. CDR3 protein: CASSIRQGTLDGYTF. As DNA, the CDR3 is TGTGCCAGTAGTATCAGACAGGGGACGTTGGATGGCTACACCTTC.